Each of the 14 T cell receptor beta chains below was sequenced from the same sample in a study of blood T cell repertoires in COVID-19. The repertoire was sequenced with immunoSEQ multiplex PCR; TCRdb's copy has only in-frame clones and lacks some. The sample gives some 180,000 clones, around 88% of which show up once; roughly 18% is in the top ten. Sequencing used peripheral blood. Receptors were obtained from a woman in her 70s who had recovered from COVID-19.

CDR3: CASSPVRGTGELFF. CDR3 DNA sequence: TGTGCCAGCAGCCCGGTTAGAGGCACCGGGGAGCTGTTTTTT. J is TRBJ2-2 and V is TRBV3-1 (or the pseudogene TRBV3-2), with no clear D. Trimming took 4 bases from V and 4 from J, leaving 10 bases between them. Germline CDR1 LGHDT, CDR2 YNNKEL (reference sequence). The CDR3 covers 14 residues.

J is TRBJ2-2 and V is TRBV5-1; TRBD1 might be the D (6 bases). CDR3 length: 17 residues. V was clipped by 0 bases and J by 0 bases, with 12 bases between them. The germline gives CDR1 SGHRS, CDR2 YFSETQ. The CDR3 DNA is TGCGCCAGCAGCTTGGCCGGACAGCACGCGAACACCGGGGAGCTGTTTTTT. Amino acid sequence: CASSLAGQHANTGELFF.

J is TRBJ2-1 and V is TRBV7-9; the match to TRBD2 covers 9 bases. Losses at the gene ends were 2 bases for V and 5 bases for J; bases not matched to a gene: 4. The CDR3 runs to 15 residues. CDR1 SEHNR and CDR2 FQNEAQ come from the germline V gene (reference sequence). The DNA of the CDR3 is TGTGCCAGCAGCTTACGGTCTAGCGGGAACAATGAGCAGTTCTTC. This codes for CASSLRSSGNNEQFF.

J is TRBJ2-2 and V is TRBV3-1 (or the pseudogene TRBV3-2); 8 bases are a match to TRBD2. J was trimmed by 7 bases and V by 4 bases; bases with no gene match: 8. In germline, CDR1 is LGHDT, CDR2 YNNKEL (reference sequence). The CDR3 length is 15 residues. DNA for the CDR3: TGTGCCAGCAGCCCGGGACTAGTGGAGGGCGGGGAGCTGTTTTTT. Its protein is CASSPGLVEGGELFF.

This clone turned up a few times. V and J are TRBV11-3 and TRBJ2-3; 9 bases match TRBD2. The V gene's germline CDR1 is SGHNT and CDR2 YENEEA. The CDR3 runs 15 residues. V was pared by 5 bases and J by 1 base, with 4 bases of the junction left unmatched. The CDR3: CASSELAGRTDTQYF. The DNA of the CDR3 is TGTGCCAGCAGCGAACTAGCGGGCCGCACAGATACGCAGTATTTT. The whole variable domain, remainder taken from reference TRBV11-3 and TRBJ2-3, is EAGVVQSPRYKIIEKKQPVAFWCNPISGHNTLYWYLQNLGQGPELLIRYENEEAVDDSQLPKDRFSAERLKGVDSTLKIQPAELGDSAVYLCASSELAGRTDTQYFGPGTRLTVL.

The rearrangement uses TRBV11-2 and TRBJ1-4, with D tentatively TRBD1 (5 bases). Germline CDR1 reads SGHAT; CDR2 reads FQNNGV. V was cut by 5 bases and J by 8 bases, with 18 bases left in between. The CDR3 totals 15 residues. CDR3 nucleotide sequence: TGTGCCAGCAGCCCCGGACGGGGGGTCGGAGAAAAACTGTTTTTT. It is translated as CASSPGRGVGEKLFF.

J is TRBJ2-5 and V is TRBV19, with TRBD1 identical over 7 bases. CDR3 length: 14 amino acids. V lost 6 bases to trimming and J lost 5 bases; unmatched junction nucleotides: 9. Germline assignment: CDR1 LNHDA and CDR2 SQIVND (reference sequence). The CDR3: CASSATGTGETQYF. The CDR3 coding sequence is TGTGCCAGTAGCGCGACAGGGACGGGGGAGACCCAGTACTTC.

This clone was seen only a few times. The CDR3: CASSPTGGSIGELFF. Written as DNA, the CDR3 is TGTGCCAGCAGTCCGACAGGGGGCTCTATCGGGGAGCTGTTTTTT. The V gene is TRBV28, the J gene TRBJ2-2, with TRBD1 matching over 10 bases. The germline CDR1 and CDR2 sequences are MDHEN and SYDVKM. This CDR3 has 15 residues. J was trimmed by 7 bases and V by 5 bases; bases with no gene match: 7.

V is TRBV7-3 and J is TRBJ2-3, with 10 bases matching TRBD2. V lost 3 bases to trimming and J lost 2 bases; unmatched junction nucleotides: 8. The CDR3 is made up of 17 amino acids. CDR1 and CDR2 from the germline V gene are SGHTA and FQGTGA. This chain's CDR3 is CASSLRGTSGVTDTQYF. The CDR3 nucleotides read TGTGCCAGCAGCTTGAGGGGAACTAGCGGGGTCACAGATACGCAGTATTTT.

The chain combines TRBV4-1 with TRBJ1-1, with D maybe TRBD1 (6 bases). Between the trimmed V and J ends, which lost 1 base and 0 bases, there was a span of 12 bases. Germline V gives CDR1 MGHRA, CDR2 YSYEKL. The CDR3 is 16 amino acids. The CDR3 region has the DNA TGCGCCAGCAGCCAAGGCAGGCAGGGGATGAACACTGAAGCTTTCTTT. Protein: CASSQGRQGMNTEAFF.

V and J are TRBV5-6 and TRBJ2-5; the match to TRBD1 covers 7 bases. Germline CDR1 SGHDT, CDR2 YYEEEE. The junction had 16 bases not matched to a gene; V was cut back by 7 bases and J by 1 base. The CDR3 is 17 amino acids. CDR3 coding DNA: TGTGCCAGCGGGGCCAAACCGGGACAGCGCTTCCAAGAGACCCAGTACTTC. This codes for CASGAKPGQRFQETQYF.

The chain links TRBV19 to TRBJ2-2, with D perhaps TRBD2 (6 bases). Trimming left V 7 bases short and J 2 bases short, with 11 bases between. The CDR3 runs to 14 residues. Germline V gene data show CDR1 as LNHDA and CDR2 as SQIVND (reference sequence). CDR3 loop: CASIERVNTGELFF. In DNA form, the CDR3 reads TGTGCCAGTATTGAGCGGGTCAACACCGGGGAGCTGTTTTTT.

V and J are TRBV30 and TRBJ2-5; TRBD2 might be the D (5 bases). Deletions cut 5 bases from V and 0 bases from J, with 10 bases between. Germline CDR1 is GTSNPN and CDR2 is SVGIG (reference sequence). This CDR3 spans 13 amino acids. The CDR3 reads CAWRDRYQETQYF. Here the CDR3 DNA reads TGTGCCTGGCGGGATCGGTACCAAGAGACCCAGTACTTC.

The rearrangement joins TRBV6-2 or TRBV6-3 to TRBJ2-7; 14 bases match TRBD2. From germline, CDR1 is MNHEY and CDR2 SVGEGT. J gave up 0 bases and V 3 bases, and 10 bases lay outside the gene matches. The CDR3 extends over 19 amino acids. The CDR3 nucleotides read TGTGCCAGCAGTTATTCGACCGGGACTAGCGGGAGAACCTCCTACGAGCAGTACTTC. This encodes CASSYSTGTSGRTSYEQYF.